This T cell receptor (beta chain) emerged from a study of T-cell memory formation after mild COVID-19. Study outcomes and limitations: The second-wave clones peaking on day 37 were not confirmed as SARS-CoV-2-specific. Among clones contracting day 15 to 85, CD4/CD8 was balanced, whereas later expanders leaned CD4+.

About this clonotype itself: The antigen is undetermined.

This CDR3 contains 15 residues. Germline lookup yields CDR1 SGHRS and CDR2 YFSETQ. Between the trimmed V and J ends, which lost 1 base and 0 bases, there was a span of 10 bases. MiXCR, run by TCRdb on the 5' RACE reads, gives a single entry per CDR3 protein. Among hundreds of thousands of distinct CDR3 sequences listed, 15% to 17% were seen once. The receptor comes from an adult woman who had mild COVID-19 (a few samples of this study predate the infection). Cell type and time point are not known. Sequenced: PBMCs or a T cell subset sorted from them (not recorded which). The J gene is TRBJ1-1, the V gene TRBV5-1; D remains ambiguous. CDR3 loop: CASSLRQALNTEAFF. CDR3 sequence (DNA): TGCGCCAGCAGCTTGCGTCAGGCCTTGAACACTGAAGCTTTCTTT.